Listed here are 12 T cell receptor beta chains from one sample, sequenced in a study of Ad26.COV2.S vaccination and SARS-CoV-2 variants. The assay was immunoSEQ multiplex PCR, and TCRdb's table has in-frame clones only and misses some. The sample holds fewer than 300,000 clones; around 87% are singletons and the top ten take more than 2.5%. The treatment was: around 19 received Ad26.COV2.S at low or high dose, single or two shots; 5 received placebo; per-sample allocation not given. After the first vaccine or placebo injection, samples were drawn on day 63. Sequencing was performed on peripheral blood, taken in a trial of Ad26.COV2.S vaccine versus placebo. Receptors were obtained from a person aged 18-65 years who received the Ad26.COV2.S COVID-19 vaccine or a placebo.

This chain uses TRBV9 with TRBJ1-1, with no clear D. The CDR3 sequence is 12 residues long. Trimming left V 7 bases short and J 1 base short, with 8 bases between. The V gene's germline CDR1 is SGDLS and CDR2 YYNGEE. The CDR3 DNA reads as TGTGCCAGCGGCCCATCGAACACTGAAGCTTTCTTT. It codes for CASGPSNTEAFF.

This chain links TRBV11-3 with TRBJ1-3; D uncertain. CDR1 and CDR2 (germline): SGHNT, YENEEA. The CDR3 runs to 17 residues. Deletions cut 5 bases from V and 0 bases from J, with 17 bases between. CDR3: CASSPAGRDSSGNTIYF. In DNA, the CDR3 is TGTGCCAGCAGCCCCGCCGGGAGGGATTCCTCTGGAAACACCATATATTTT.

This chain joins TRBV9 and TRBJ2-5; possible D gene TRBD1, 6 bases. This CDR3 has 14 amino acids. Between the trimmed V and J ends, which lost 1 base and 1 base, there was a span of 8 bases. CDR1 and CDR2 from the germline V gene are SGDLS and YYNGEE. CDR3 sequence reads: CASSVLGGQETQYF. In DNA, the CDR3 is TGTGCCAGCAGCGTATTAGGGGGCCAAGAGACCCAGTACTTC.

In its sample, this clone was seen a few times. CDR3 bases: TGTGCCAGCAGCCCAAGGACAGGGCTTCAGCCCCAGCATTTT. Translating it yields CASSPRTGLQPQHF. The J gene is TRBJ1-5, the V gene TRBV5-8; 8 nucleotides line up with TRBD1. The CDR3 consists of 14 residues. J lost 6 bases, V lost 4 bases, and 6 bases had no gene match. CDR1 SGHTS and CDR2 YDEGEE come from the germline V gene.

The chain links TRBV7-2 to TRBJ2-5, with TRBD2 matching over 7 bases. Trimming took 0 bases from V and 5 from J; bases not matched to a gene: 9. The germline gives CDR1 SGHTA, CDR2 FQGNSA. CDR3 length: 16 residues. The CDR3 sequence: CASSLAGGNPWETQYF. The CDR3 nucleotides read TGTGCCAGCAGCTTAGCGGGGGGGAATCCCTGGGAGACCCAGTACTTC.

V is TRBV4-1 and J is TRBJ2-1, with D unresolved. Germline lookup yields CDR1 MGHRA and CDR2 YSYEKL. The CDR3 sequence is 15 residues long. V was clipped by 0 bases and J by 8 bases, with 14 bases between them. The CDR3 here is CASSQDSPFGDEQFF. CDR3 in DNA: TGCGCCAGCAGCCAAGATTCGCCCTTTGGCGATGAGCAGTTCTTC.

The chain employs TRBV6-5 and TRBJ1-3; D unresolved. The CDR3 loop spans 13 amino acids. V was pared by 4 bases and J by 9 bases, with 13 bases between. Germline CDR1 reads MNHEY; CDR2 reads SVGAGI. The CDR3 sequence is CASSLEVYGTIYF. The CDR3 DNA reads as TGTGCCAGCAGTTTAGAGGTCTACGGCACCATATATTTT.

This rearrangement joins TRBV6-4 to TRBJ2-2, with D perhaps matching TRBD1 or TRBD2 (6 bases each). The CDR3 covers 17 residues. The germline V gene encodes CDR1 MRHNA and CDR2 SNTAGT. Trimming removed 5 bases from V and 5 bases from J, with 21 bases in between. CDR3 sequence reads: CASSLDGDTGGTGELFF. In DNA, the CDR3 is TGTGCCAGCAGTCTTGACGGGGACACCGGGGGTACCGGGGAGCTGTTTTTT.

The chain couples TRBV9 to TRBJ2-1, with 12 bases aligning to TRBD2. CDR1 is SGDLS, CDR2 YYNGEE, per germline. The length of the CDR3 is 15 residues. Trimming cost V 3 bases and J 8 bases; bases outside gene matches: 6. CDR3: CASSAPSGGDYEQFF. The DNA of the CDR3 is TGTGCCAGCAGCGCCCCTAGCGGGGGGGATTATGAGCAGTTCTTC.

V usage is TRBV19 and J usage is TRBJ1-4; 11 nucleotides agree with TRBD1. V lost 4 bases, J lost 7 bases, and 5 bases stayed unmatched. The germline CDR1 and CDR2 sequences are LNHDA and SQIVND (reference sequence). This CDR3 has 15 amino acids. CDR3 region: CASSSGTGGGEKLFF. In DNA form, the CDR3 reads TGTGCCAGTAGTAGCGGGACAGGGGGTGGTGAAAAACTGTTTTTT.

The CDR3 loop reads CASSVKATSGNTIYF. CDR3 bases: TGTGCCAGCAGCGTTAAGGCCACCTCTGGAAACACCATATATTTT. This chain connects TRBV7-9 to TRBJ1-3; D ambiguous. The CDR3 has 15 residues. Germline CDR1 is SEHNR and CDR2 is FQNEAQ (reference sequence). Trimming shortened V by 5 bases and J by 0 bases, and 11 bases separated the two germline ends.

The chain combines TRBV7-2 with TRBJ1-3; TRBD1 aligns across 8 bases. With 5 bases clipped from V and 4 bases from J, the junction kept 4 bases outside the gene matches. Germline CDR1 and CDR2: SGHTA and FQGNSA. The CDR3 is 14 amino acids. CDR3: CASSMTGVGNTIYF. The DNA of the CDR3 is TGTGCCAGCAGCATGACAGGGGTAGGAAACACCATATATTTT.